This is a list of T cell receptor beta chains from one sample in a study of T cell repertoires in cytomegalovirus infection. The antigens of these receptors remain unknown. TCRdb passed the reads through MiXCR, listing each CDR3 protein once. The table has 700,000 to 950,000 distinct CDR3 sequences, 30% to 35% seen once. The material was cultured CD8+ T cells from PBMCs, obtained from culture after CMV antigen stimulation. The receptors shown here come from a human donor in good health (CMV status not recorded). Some clones in this sample may be carry-over from other donors' samples. CDR3s include the opening cysteine and the closing phenylalanine or tryptophan. The order of the fields is D gene, J gene, V gene, CDR3 length, clone size, CDR3 DNA, CDR3 protein. D genes are given only for firm matches. The size of a clone is reported for some rows only, either as once, few or many, or as a class for expanded clones.

NA TRBJ2-2 TRBV7-6 12 NA TGTGCCAGCAGCTTAAATAACCGGGAGCTGTTTTTT CASSLNNRELFF
NA TRBJ1-2 TRBV6-1 13 NA TGTGCCAGCAGTCCCGTGGGGAAGGATGGCTACACCTTC CASSPVGKDGYTF
TRBD2 TRBJ2-2 TRBV10-3 17 NA TGTGCCATCAGTGAGTCGACGCCTAGCGGGCGCACCGGGGAGCTGTTTTTT CAISESTPSGRTGELFF
NA TRBJ2-5 TRBV19 14 NA TGTGCCAGTAGTCAGGGGGGGGGCCAAGAGACCCAGTACTTC CASSQGGGQETQYF
NA TRBJ1-6 TRBV15 15 few TGTGCCACCAGCTCTCGGGACCCCTATAATTCACCCCTCCACTTT CATSSRDPYNSPLHF
NA TRBJ2-7 TRBV6-1 13 many TGTGCCAGCAGTGAAGGGACATACTACGAGCAGTACTTC CASSEGTYYEQYF
NA TRBJ2-3 TRBV7-2 14 many TGTGCCAGCAGCTTAGATGGGGGTCTGGATACGCAGTATTTT CASSLDGGLDTQYF
NA TRBJ1-3 TRBV6-8 16 NA TGTGCCAGCAGTTACTACAGCCACCAGCCTTCGGACACCATATATTTT CASSYYSHQPSDTIYF
NA TRBJ2-1 TRBV7-8 13 many TGTGCCAGCAGTATAATTACGGGGAATGAGCAGTTCTTC CASSIITGNEQFF
NA TRBJ1-1 TRBV6-1 12 NA TGTGCCAGCGTTCTCGGGAGTACTGAAGCTTTCTTT CASVLGSTEAFF
NA TRBJ2-5 TRBV11-3 13 few TGTGCCAGCAGCCCATGGATGGGGGAGACCCAGTACTTC CASSPWMGETQYF
NA TRBJ2-1 TRBV9 16 NA TGTGCCAGCAGCGTAGCTCAGCGGAGCTCCTACAATGAGCAGTTCTTC CASSVAQRSSYNEQFF
TRBD2 TRBJ2-1 TRBV12-3/TRBV12-4 15 few TGTGCCAGCATTCCTGCGGGGGGGCTCTACAATGAGCAGTTCTTC CASIPAGGLYNEQFF
NA TRBJ2-1 TRBV7-9 11 NA TGTGCCAGCACCCCCTACAATGAGCAGTTCTTC CASTPYNEQFF
NA TRBJ1-1 TRBV14 16 NA TGTGCCAGCAGCCACCCACTCAGGGTAGGGGCCACTGAAGCTTTCTTT CASSHPLRVGATEAFF
NA TRBJ2-1 TRBV5-1 16 NA TGCGCCAACAGCTTGGAGTGGATGAGCTCCTACAATGAGCAGTTCTTC CANSLEWMSSYNEQFF
NA TRBJ2-7 TRBV29-1 12 NA TGCAGCGTTCCTTGGGGTGCATACGAGCAGTACTTC CSVPWGAYEQYF
NA TRBJ1-4 TRBV5-1 12 NA TGTGCCAGCAGTGGAACTAATGAAAAACTGTTTTTT CASSGTNEKLFF
TRBD1 TRBJ2-1 TRBV5-4 15 NA TGTGCCAGCAGCTTCAGCGCGGGCTTGACAGGGGAGCAGTTCTTC CASSFSAGLTGEQFF
NA TRBJ1-1 TRBV7-9 13 few TGTGCCTGCTTACGGGAGGCGACGTCTGAAGCTTTCTTT CACLREATSEAFF